Following are 32 T cell receptor beta chains from one sample sequenced in a study of identical twins. In TCRdb, the 5' RACE reads were re-called with MiXCR into one record per CDR3 protein. This sample has roughly 540,000 distinct CDR3 sequences, with 20% to 25% found just once. This sample also appeared in a second study, on T cells expressing NK-cell markers.

Sequenced: CD4+ T cells sorted from blood. Every receptor here comes from a woman between 18 and 29 years old in good health.

The gene calls are TRBV30 and TRBJ2-1; no firm D call. CDR3 length equals 11 residues. Per the germline V gene, CDR1 is GTSNPN and CDR2 is SVGIG (reference sequence). Trimming pared 3 bases from V and 4 bases from J, leaving 4 bases between. CDR3 sequence (DNA): TGTGCCTGGAGCTGGTACAATGAGCAGTTCTTC. This sequence encodes CAWSWYNEQFF.

This clonotype was picked up a small number of times. This sequence joins TRBV6-1 and TRBJ2-1, with 8 bases that match TRBD2. CDR1 MNHNS and CDR2 SASEGT come from the germline V gene. V shed 8 bases, J shed 5 bases, and the junction held 20 bases outside the gene matches. The length of the CDR3 is 18 residues. CDR3 nucleotide sequence: TGTGCCAGCGTAAGCCCAGCGGGAGACTCTCGCGGCCACAATGAGCAGTTCTTC. Protein product: CASVSPAGDSRGHNEQFF.

This clonotype turned up a few times. This chain connects TRBV7-2 to TRBJ1-1; D gene uncertain. The V and J ends lost 7 bases and 1 base respectively, with 10 bases between them. CDR3 length: 13 amino acids. The V gene's germline CDR1 is SGHTA and CDR2 FQGNSA. CDR3 nucleotide sequence: TGTGCCAGCACCCCACAAGCGAACACTGAAGCTTTCTTT. Amino acid sequence: CASTPQANTEAFF.

This clonotype has only a few counts. The chain couples TRBV20-1 to TRBJ2-7; tentatively, D is TRBD2 (6 bases). The V end lost 6 bases, the J end lost 4 bases, and 13 bases lay between the germline ends. Germline V gene data show CDR1 as DFQATT and CDR2 as SNEGSKA (reference sequence). The CDR3 consists of 12 residues. CDR3 loop: CSAGTFTYEQYF. The CDR3 DNA follows: TGCAGTGCCGGGACTTTCACGTACGAGCAGTACTTC.

The chain links TRBV5-1 to TRBJ2-7, with TRBD2 identical over 8 bases. V lost 6 bases, J lost 5 bases, and 7 bases stayed unmatched. The CDR3 has 13 residues. The germline V gene has CDR1 SGHRS and CDR2 YFSETQ. The CDR3 nucleotides are TGCGCCAGCAAGGCACTAGCGGTCGACGAGCAGTACTTC. Translation gives CASKALAVDEQYF.

This chain links TRBV6-5 with TRBJ2-7; 7 bases agree with TRBD2. The CDR3 is 14 residues long. Germline V gives CDR1 MNHEY, CDR2 SVGAGI. After removal of 2 bases from V and 9 bases from J, the junction contained 10 bases not matched to a gene. The CDR3 is CASSYSGANPGQYF. The CDR3 DNA reads TGTGCCAGCAGTTACAGCGGGGCAAACCCAGGGCAGTACTTC.

The V gene is TRBV9, the J gene TRBJ2-2; D gene uncertain. The germline V gene encodes CDR1 SGDLS and CDR2 YYNGEE. V was pared by 0 bases and J by 6 bases, with 6 bases between. The CDR3 loop spans 13 amino acids. In nucleotides, the CDR3 is TGTGCCAGCAGCGTAGGGACCGCCGGGGAGCTGTTTTTT. This gives the protein CASSVGTAGELFF.

The chain combines TRBV12-3 or TRBV12-4 with TRBJ2-7; 9 nucleotides agree with TRBD2. CDR3 length: 15 residues. J gave up 0 bases and V 5 bases, and 5 bases lay outside the gene matches. CDR3 DNA sequence: TGTGCCAGCAGTCCAACTAGCGGGCGCTCCTACGAGCAGTACTTC. It is translated as CASSPTSGRSYEQYF.

This clonotype was counted a few times. The V call is TRBV5-6, the J call TRBJ1-5; 7 bases are shared with TRBD1. The CDR3 covers 16 residues. V dropped 6 bases and J dropped 0; count of bases not matched to a gene: 9. CDR1 and CDR2 from the germline V gene are SGHDT and YYEEEE. The CDR3 protein is CASTKQGTYSNQPQHF. For the CDR3, the DNA is TGTGCCAGCACCAAACAGGGGACTTATAGCAATCAGCCCCAGCATTTT.

There are a few counts of this clonotype. CDR3 DNA: TGTGCCAGCAGACCCTACTCCGGGACTAGCGGGAGGTATGAGCAGTTCTTC. Its protein is CASRPYSGTSGRYEQFF. The V and J genes are TRBV6-2 or TRBV6-3 and TRBJ2-1; 15 bases line up with TRBD2. Germline CDR1 is MNHEY and CDR2 is SVGEGT. The CDR3 spans 17 residues. V lost 6 bases to trimming and J lost 8 bases; unmatched junction nucleotides: 11.

This clonotype was found a few times. The CDR3 sequence: CASSFNGGGYPQETQYF. The CDR3 nucleotides are TGTGCCAGCAGTTTTAATGGCGGGGGATACCCCCAAGAGACCCAGTACTTC. The gene calls are TRBV27 and TRBJ2-5, with 7 bases identical to TRBD2. V trimming: 3 bases; J trimming: 1 base; junction bases outside the gene matches: 11. Germline CDR1 and CDR2: MNHEY and SMNVEV (reference sequence). The CDR3 spans 17 residues.

This clonotype showed up just a few times. The chain couples TRBV7-9 to TRBJ1-1, with 11 bases that match TRBD1. Trimming removed 5 bases from V and 3 bases from J; junction bases left unmatched: 2. Germline CDR1 SEHNR, CDR2 FQNEAQ (reference sequence). CDR3 length: 14 amino acids. CDR3 nucleotides: TGTGCCAGCAGCGGACAGGGGGCGTACACTGAAGCTTTCTTT. It yields the protein CASSGQGAYTEAFF.

Notes on this clonotype: A read error may account for a junction end that differs from germline. The chain recombines TRBV7-9 with TRBJ2-2; D gene uncertain. This CDR3 comprises 14 residues. The germline V gene encodes CDR1 SEHNR and CDR2 FQNEAQ (reference sequence). The CDR3 DNA sequence: TGTGCCAGCGGCTTATCTAGTCGTACCGGGGAGCTGTTTTTT. This codes for CASGLSSRTGELFF.

This chain uses TRBV29-1 with TRBJ2-7; the D gene is possibly TRBD2 (6 bases). The germline V and J ends were trimmed by 8 bases and 3 bases, with 14 bases remaining between them. Germline-derived CDR1 and CDR2 are SQVTM and ANQGSEA. The CDR3 has 12 residues. Written as DNA, the CDR3 is TGCAGCTCCGTCGGGGGTGGCTACGAGCAGTACTTC. This codes for CSSVGGGYEQYF.

This clonotype was detected a few times. The rearrangement joins TRBV9 to TRBJ1-6; tentative D call: TRBD1 (5 bases). The CDR3 runs to 16 residues. Germline values: CDR1 SGDLS, CDR2 YYNGEE. Trimming pared 5 bases from V and 7 bases from J, leaving 19 bases between. The CDR3 bases are TGTGCCAGCAGTAGAGATGAAGGAAGGGGAAATTCACCCCTCCACTTT. Translating it yields CASSRDEGRGNSPLHF. The complete variable domain, with remaining parts taken from reference TRBV9 and TRBJ1-6, reads DSGVTQTPKHLITATGQRVTLRCSPRSGDLSVYWYQQSLDQGLQFLIQYYNGEERAKGNILERFSAQQFPDLHSELNLSSLELGDSALYFCASSRDEGRGNSPLHFGNGTRLTVT.

The genes are TRBV10-3 and TRBJ1-1; D unclear. Trimming pared 10 bases from V and 5 bases from J, leaving 14 bases between. CDR1 and CDR2 (germline): ENHRY, SYGVKD. The CDR3 consists of 12 residues. In DNA form, the CDR3 reads TGTGCCACCAGAGGAGCTAGAACTGAAGCTTTCTTT. It codes for CATRGARTEAFF.

There are a few counts of this clonotype. The J gene is TRBJ2-5, the V gene TRBV7-6; tentatively, D is TRBD2 (7 bases). The germline gives CDR1 SGHVS, CDR2 FNYEAQ. The CDR3 runs to 16 residues. V was clipped by 4 bases and J by 0 bases, with 15 bases between them. The CDR3 DNA reads as TGTGCCAGCAGCTACGGAGGGGGGGTTCACCAAGAGACCCAGTACTTC. Its protein product is CASSYGGGVHQETQYF.

The V and J genes are TRBV12-3 or TRBV12-4 and TRBJ1-2, with D unresolved. V was cut by 7 bases and J by 4 bases, with 19 bases left in between. The CDR3 has 15 amino acids. CDR3 sequence reads: CASTNGAGGSYGYTF. CDR3 DNA: TGTGCCAGCACCAACGGAGCGGGCGGAAGCTATGGCTACACCTTC.

This sequence joins TRBV27 and TRBJ2-1; weak D call: TRBD1 (5 bases). The germline gives CDR1 MNHEY, CDR2 SMNVEV (reference sequence). This CDR3 region has 14 residues. The germline V and J ends were trimmed by 5 bases and 1 base, with 9 bases remaining between them. The chain's CDR3 is CASSRQGSYNEQFF. The CDR3 bases are TGTGCCAGCAGTCGGCAGGGTTCCTACAATGAGCAGTTCTTC.

This clonotype was recorded many times. The chain links TRBV29-1 to TRBJ2-3, with TRBD2 as a possible D gene (5 bases). Germline V lookup: CDR1 SQVTM, CDR2 ANQGSEA. Between the trimmed V and J ends, which lost 5 bases and 2 bases, there was a span of 11 bases. The CDR3 has 13 amino acids. The CDR3 DNA reads TGCAGCGTTCGGGGATTTTACACAGATACGCAGTATTTT. Translated: CSVRGFYTDTQYF.

This clonotype was seen a few times. V is TRBV5-1 and J is TRBJ2-2; TRBD1 matches at 9 bases. Germline V lookup: CDR1 SGHRS, CDR2 YFSETQ. The CDR3 covers 12 residues. Losses at the gene ends were 5 bases for V and 11 bases for J; bases not matched to a gene: 4. The CDR3 DNA reads as TGCGCCAGCAGTCGGGACAGGGACGAGCTGTTTTTT. Translated, it gives CASSRDRDELFF.

The chain couples TRBV11-2 to TRBJ2-5; D ambiguous. Germline V lookup: CDR1 SGHAT, CDR2 FQNNGV. V was shortened by 6 bases and J by 2 bases, with 10 bases between the two germline ends. The CDR3 length is 13 residues. As DNA, the CDR3 is TGTGCCAGCAGTTTCCGACTTCAAGAGACCCAGTACTTC. Translating it yields CASSFRLQETQYF.

The CDR3 sequence: CATSREATRSQYF. The DNA for the CDR3 is TGTGCCACCAGCAGGGAAGCGACCCGCTCGCAGTACTTC. This rearrangement joins TRBV15 to TRBJ2-7; unclear D gene. Germline values: CDR1 LNHNV, CDR2 YYDKDF (reference sequence). Deletions cut 3 bases from V and 9 bases from J, with 15 bases between. The CDR3 spans 13 residues.

In this sample, this clonotype turned up a few times. The gene calls are TRBV20-1 and TRBJ1-1; D uncertain. This CDR3 has 13 residues. Germline V gives CDR1 DFQATT, CDR2 SNEGSKA (reference sequence). The V and J ends lost 0 bases and 11 bases respectively, with 16 bases between them. The CDR3 reads CSARDRSALNAFF. Written as DNA, the CDR3 is TGCAGTGCTAGAGATCGGAGTGCTCTGAATGCTTTCTTT.

The chain couples TRBV12-3 or TRBV12-4 to TRBJ1-6; 10 bases map to TRBD1. The CDR3 is 16 residues long. V shed 6 bases and J 9 bases; nucleotides not matched to a gene: 11. The CDR3 spells CASRRTTGGASSPLHF. The CDR3 region has the DNA TGTGCCAGCAGACGGACGACAGGGGGCGCTAGTTCACCCCTCCACTTT.

This chain links TRBV6-1 with TRBJ2-7, with TRBD2 matching 9 bases. The germline CDR1 and CDR2 sequences are MNHNS and SASEGT. V lost 8 bases, J lost 2 bases, and 4 bases stayed unmatched. This CDR3 comprises 13 residues. CDR3 DNA: TGTGCCAGCTGCGGGGGGGCGACCTACGAGCAGTACTTC. Encoded protein: CASCGGATYEQYF.

This clonotype was recorded at least ten times. The chain is built from TRBV7-2 and TRBJ2-7; 10 nucleotides line up with TRBD2. V gave up 3 bases and J gave up 2 bases; unmatched junction bases: 4. The CDR3 length is 15 residues. Germline assignment: CDR1 SGHTA and CDR2 FQGNSA. CDR3 nucleotide sequence: TGTGCCAGCAGCTTGTTAGCGGGAGGCCCCTACGAGCAGTACTTC. It translates to CASSLLAGGPYEQYF.

This clonotype was found many times. V is TRBV5-5 and J is TRBJ2-4; 7 positions match TRBD1. This CDR3 contains 16 residues. The junction had 8 bases not matched to a gene; V was cut back by 5 bases and J by 0 bases. Germline CDR1 reads SGHKS; CDR2 reads YYEKEE (reference sequence). Here the CDR3 reads CASRPPGQQAKNIQYF. DNA for the CDR3: TGTGCCAGCAGACCACCGGGACAGCAAGCCAAAAACATTCAGTACTTC.

In its sample, this clonotype was seen a few times. The chain uses TRBV5-1 and TRBJ2-3; no firm D call. The CDR3 totals 15 residues. Germline CDR1 and CDR2: SGHRS and YFSETQ. Trimming shortened V by 0 bases and J by 0 bases, and 8 bases separated the two germline ends. CDR3 residues: CASSLASSSTDTQYF. The CDR3 DNA reads as TGCGCCAGCAGCTTGGCCTCTTCAAGCACAGATACGCAGTATTTT.

This clonotype was counted only a few times. The CDR3 region is CASSHPTGGETKTQYF. As DNA, the CDR3 is TGTGCCAGCAGTCACCCGACAGGGGGCGAAACAAAGACCCAGTACTTC. The rearrangement uses TRBV7-9 and TRBJ2-5; 10 bases map to TRBD1. Germline loops: CDR1 SEHNR, CDR2 FQNEAQ (reference sequence). The CDR3 totals 16 residues. J was trimmed by 6 bases and V by 6 bases; bases with no gene match: 13.

This clonotype was counted at least ten times. The rearrangement joins TRBV5-5 to TRBJ2-3, with a possible D match to TRBD2 (7 bases). This CDR3 is built from 15 residues. Deletions cut 2 bases from V and 3 bases from J, with 13 bases between. From germline, CDR1 is SGHKS and CDR2 YYEKEE (reference sequence). The CDR3 sequence is CASSFVGGLTDTQYF. The CDR3 nucleotides read TGTGCCAGCAGCTTCGTCGGGGGGCTGACAGATACGCAGTATTTT. Full variable domain (outside the CDR3, taken from reference TRBV5-5 and TRBJ2-3): DAGVTQSPTHLIKTRGQQVTLRCSPISGHKSVSWYQQVLGQGPQFIFQYYEKEERGRGNFPDRFSARQFPNYSSELNVNALLLGDSALYLCASSFVGGLTDTQYFGPGTRLTVL.

This clonotype has just one count. The genes are TRBV23-1 and TRBJ2-2, with a possible D match to TRBD2 (7 bases). TRBV23-1 is treated as an ORF (open reading frame) with a function not yet certain. The CDR3 is 14 amino acids. V gave up 4 bases and J gave up 6 bases, with 12 bases separating them. The CDR3 region has the DNA TGCGCCAGCAGTCCCGCCGGGGGGCCCGGGGAGCTGTTTTTT. Residues: CASSPAGGPGELFF.